The clone carrying this T cell receptor beta chain has only a few counts. The antigen is unknown. The V end was cut by 4 bases, the J end by 6 bases, with 20 bases between. The CDR3 length is 16 residues. The germline CDR1 and CDR2 sequences are SGHVS and FQNEAQ. The data belong to a study of T cell repertoires in cytomegalovirus infection. Study information: CMV infection and matching HLA type were both indicated by public TCR beta signatures.

One entry per CDR3 protein results from TCRdb running MiXCR on the reads. The data hold about 60,000 distinct CDR3 sequences, with 15% to 25% observed a single time. The rearrangement links TRBV7-8 to TRBJ2-3; the D call may be TRBD1 or TRBD2 (6 bases each). The sequence came from a human donor in good health (CMV status not recorded). Some clones in this sample may be carry-over from other donors' samples. Sequencing used CD8+ T cells from cultured PBMCs, obtained from culture after CMV antigen stimulation. The CDR3: CASSSRSETRGDTQYF. The CDR3 bases are TGTGCCAGCAGCTCAAGGTCCGAGACTAGGGGGGATACGCAGTATTTT.